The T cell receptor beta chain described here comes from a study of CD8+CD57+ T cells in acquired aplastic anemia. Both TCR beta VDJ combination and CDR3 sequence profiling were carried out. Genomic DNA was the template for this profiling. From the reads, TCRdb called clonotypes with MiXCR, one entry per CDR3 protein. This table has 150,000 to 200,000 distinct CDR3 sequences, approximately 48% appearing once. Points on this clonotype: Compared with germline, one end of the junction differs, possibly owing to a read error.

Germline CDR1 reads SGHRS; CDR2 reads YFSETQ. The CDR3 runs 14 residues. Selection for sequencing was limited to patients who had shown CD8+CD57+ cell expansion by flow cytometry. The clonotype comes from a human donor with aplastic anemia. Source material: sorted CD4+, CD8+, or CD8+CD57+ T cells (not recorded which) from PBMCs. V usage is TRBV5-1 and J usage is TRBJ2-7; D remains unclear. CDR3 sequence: CASAPGDLGPERYF. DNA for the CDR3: TGCGCCAGCGCCCCAGGAGACCTGGGTCCCGAGCGGTACTTC.